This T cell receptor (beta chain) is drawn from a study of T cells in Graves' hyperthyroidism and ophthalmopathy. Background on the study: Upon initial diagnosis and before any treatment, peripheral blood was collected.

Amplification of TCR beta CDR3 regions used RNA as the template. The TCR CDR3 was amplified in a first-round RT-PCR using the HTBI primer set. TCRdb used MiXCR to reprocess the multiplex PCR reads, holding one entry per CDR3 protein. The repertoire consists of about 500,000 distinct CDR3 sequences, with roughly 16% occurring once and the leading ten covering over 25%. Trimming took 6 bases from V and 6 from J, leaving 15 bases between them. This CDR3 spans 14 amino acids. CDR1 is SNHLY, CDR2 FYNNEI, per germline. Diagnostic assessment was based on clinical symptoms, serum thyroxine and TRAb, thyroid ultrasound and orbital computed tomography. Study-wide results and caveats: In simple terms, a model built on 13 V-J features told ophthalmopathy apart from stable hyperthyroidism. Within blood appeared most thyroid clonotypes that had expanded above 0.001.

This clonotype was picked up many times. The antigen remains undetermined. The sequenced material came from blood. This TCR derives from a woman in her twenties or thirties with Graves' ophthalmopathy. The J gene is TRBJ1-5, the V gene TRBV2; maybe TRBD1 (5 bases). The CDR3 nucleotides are TGTGCCAGCAGCGCGGGACTCGGGGGTCAGCCCCAGCATTTT. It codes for CASSAGLGGQPQHF.